The 30 T cell receptor beta chains below all came from one sample that was sequenced in a study of long-term antiretroviral therapy in people with HIV. The assay, immunoSEQ v3.0, was run at survey level. The repertoire was sequenced with immunoSEQ multiplex PCR; TCRdb's copy has only in-frame clones and lacks some. The data show fewer than 20,000 clones, approximately 80% seen once. The sequenced sample was unsorted PBMCs, obtained 0.6 years after starting antiretroviral therapy. These receptors all stem from a woman aged 18-35 years with HIV.

This rearrangement joins TRBV5-1 to TRBJ1-4; D possibly corresponds to TRBD1 (5 bases). CDR3 length: 16 amino acids. V lost 4 bases and J 3 bases, leaving 16 bases between the germline ends. Germline V CDR1 and CDR2: SGHRS, YFSETQ. CDR3 nucleotide sequence: TGCGCCAGCAGCCCCCAGGGTGGTTTAGCTAATGAAAAACTGTTTTTT. Translation gives CASSPQGGLANEKLFF.

This clone was recorded only once. The chain carries TRBV9 and TRBJ2-4; a possible D gene is TRBD2 (6 bases). V shed 3 bases and J shed 1 base, with 8 bases lying between them. Germline assignment: CDR1 SGDLS and CDR2 YYNGEE. This CDR3 region has 14 residues. The CDR3 DNA follows: TGTGCCAGCAGCGGGGACTCCGCCAAAAACATTCAGTACTTC. Translated, it gives CASSGDSAKNIQYF.

The chain combines TRBV13 with TRBJ2-3; D is unclear. This CDR3 contains 15 residues. Germline CDR1 and CDR2: PRHDT and FYEKMQ (reference sequence). V was trimmed by 5 bases and J by 5 bases, leaving 17 bases between them. DNA for the CDR3: TGTGCCAGCAGCCCGCGACCCAGATTGAAAGATACGCAGTATTTT. It yields the protein CASSPRPRLKDTQYF.

This clone was recorded a few times. An end of the junction differs from the germline gene, which may be a read error. This chain uses TRBV5-4 with TRBJ2-7; D tentatively reads TRBD1 or TRBD2 (5 bases each). The CDR3 is 13 amino acids. Germline values: CDR1 SGHNT, CDR2 YYREEE (reference sequence). The DNA for the CDR3 is TGTGCCAGCAGTATGTGGGGGTCCTATGAGCAGTACTTC. Protein product: CASSMWGSYEQYF. Drawing the rest from reference TRBV5-4 and TRBJ2-7, the complete variable domain is ETGVTQSPTHLIKTRGQQVTLRCSSQSGHNTVSWYQQALGQGPQFIFQYYREEENGRGNFPPRFSGLQFPNYSSELNVNALELDDSALYLCASSMWGSYEQYFGPGTRLTVT.

The gene calls are TRBV15 and TRBJ1-5; no reliable D call. Looked up from germline, CDR1 is LNHNV and CDR2 is YYDKDF (reference sequence). The CDR3 totals 15 residues. V shed 5 bases and J shed 0 bases, with 11 bases lying between them. This chain's CDR3 is CATSPRSYSNQPQHF. In DNA, the CDR3 is TGTGCCACCAGCCCCCGCAGCTATAGCAATCAGCCCCAGCATTTT.

This chain links TRBV11-2 with TRBJ2-5, with D possibly being TRBD1 or TRBD2 (5 bases each). V lost 0 bases to trimming and J lost 7 bases, with 15 bases between them. CDR1 and CDR2 from the germline V gene are SGHAT and FQNNGV. The CDR3 is made up of 15 amino acids. CDR3 DNA: TGTGCCAGCAGCTTAGAAGGAACGGGTGGGGGGACCCAGTACTTC. Translating it yields CASSLEGTGGGTQYF.

This clone was detected once. CDR3 coding DNA: TGTGCCAGCAGCTTATCAGTGGGGGGGCGAGGGGAGCTGTTTTTT. Its protein product is CASSLSVGGRGELFF. This chain uses TRBV7-6 with TRBJ2-2, with D possibly being TRBD2 (7 bases). With 2 bases removed from V and 8 bases from J, the gap between germline ends came to 15 bases. Germline V gene sequence: CDR1 SGHVS, CDR2 FNYEAQ. The CDR3 contains 15 residues.

The genes are TRBV5-4 and TRBJ2-7; either TRBD1 or TRBD2 may supply D (5 bases each). The V end was cut by 3 bases, the J end by 6 bases, with 16 bases between. CDR1 SGHNT and CDR2 YYREEE come from the germline V gene (reference sequence). The CDR3 extends over 14 amino acids. The CDR3 loop is CASSSDAGDPEQYF. CDR3 sequence (DNA): TGTGCCAGCAGCTCCGATGCCGGGGACCCCGAGCAGTACTTC.

This chain uses TRBV19 with TRBJ1-1, with D unresolved. The length of the CDR3 is 14 residues. Germline CDR1 LNHDA, CDR2 SQIVND (reference sequence). The V end lost 9 bases, the J end lost 7 bases, and 21 bases lay between the germline ends. CDR3 sequence reads: CASVSYPVGGEAFF. As DNA, the CDR3 is TGTGCCAGCGTTTCATACCCGGTTGGCGGTGAAGCTTTCTTT. Full variable domain (rest looked up from reference TRBV19 and TRBJ1-1): DGGITQSPKYLFRKEGQNVTLSCEQNLNHDAMYWYRQDPGQGLRLIYYSQIVNDFQKGDIAEGYSVSREKKESFPLTVTSAQKNPTAFYLCASVSYPVGGEAFFGQGTRLTVV.

The chain couples TRBV18 to TRBJ1-2; TRBD1 might be the D (5 bases). The V end lost 3 bases, the J end lost 6 bases, and 17 bases lay between the germline ends. Germline CDR1 is KGHSH and CDR2 is LQKENI. This CDR3 has 15 residues. The CDR3 here is CASSPGAGEDNGYTF. DNA for the CDR3: TGTGCCAGCTCACCGGGTGCGGGGGAGGACAATGGCTACACCTTC.

The chain employs TRBV15 and TRBJ2-7, with 13 bases aligning to TRBD2. Germline V gene sequence: CDR1 LNHNV, CDR2 YYDKDF (reference sequence). This CDR3 spans 18 amino acids. J was trimmed by 7 bases and V by 0 bases; bases with no gene match: 12. The CDR3, as DNA: TGTGCCACCAGCAGAGACCCAAGAGGGACTAGCGGGATGTCTGAGCAGTACTTC. Translation gives CATSRDPRGTSGMSEQYF.

This sequence joins TRBV11-1 and TRBJ2-7; the D is unclear. V lost 3 bases and J 0 bases, leaving 9 bases between the germline ends. Germline V gene sequence: CDR1 SGHAT, CDR2 FQDESV (reference sequence). This CDR3 is 14 amino acids long. The CDR3 DNA reads as TGTGCCAGCAGCTTGATGGGGAACTCCTACGAGCAGTACTTC. As protein: CASSLMGNSYEQYF.

The V call is TRBV11-3, the J call TRBJ2-7, with TRBD1 as a possible D gene (5 bases). V lost 6 bases, J lost 6 bases, and 30 bases lay in between. The CDR3 is 18 residues long. Germline values: CDR1 SGHNT, CDR2 YENEEA. This CDR3 reads CASRRPKGRLPDLGEQYF. CDR3 nucleotide sequence: TGTGCCAGCAGAAGACCCAAGGGGCGGCTCCCCGATCTCGGCGAGCAGTACTTC.

This clone was found a few times. The CDR3 DNA is TGTGCCAGCCGACAGACTAACTATGGCTACACCTTC. Translating gives CASRQTNYGYTF. This rearrangement joins TRBV2 to TRBJ1-2; D is possibly TRBD1 (5 bases). With 8 bases removed from V and 0 bases from J, the gap between germline ends came to 7 bases. This CDR3 contains 12 residues. The germline V gene encodes CDR1 SNHLY and CDR2 FYNNEI.

The CDR3: CASSTTTGPWGYTF. CDR3 coding DNA: TGTGCCAGCAGTACAACGACAGGGCCTTGGGGCTACACCTTC. The chain recombines TRBV28 with TRBJ1-2, with TRBD1 matching over 7 bases. Germline lookup yields CDR1 MDHEN and CDR2 SYDVKM. The CDR3 is made up of 14 amino acids. V trimming: 5 bases; J trimming: 8 bases; junction bases outside the gene matches: 11.

A few counts support this clone. J is TRBJ2-7 and V is TRBV5-1; TRBD1 aligns across 8 bases. CDR1 and CDR2 (germline): SGHRS, YFSETQ. V shed 4 bases, J shed 3 bases, and the junction held 15 bases outside the gene matches. This CDR3 spans 17 amino acids. The CDR3 protein is CASSPHPGTGRSYEQYF. In nucleotides, the CDR3 is TGCGCCAGCAGCCCACATCCCGGGACAGGTCGAAGCTACGAGCAGTACTTC.

The chain recombines TRBV2 with TRBJ2-7; tentatively, D is TRBD1 or TRBD2 (5 bases each). CDR3 size: 13 residues. V gave up 5 bases and J gave up 2 bases, with 10 bases separating them. From germline, CDR1 is SNHLY and CDR2 FYNNEI. CDR3 sequence: CASSRDGTYEQYF. The CDR3 DNA reads TGTGCCAGCAGTCGGGACGGTACCTACGAGCAGTACTTC.

This clone was seen a few times. The chain is built from TRBV27 and TRBJ1-1; D possibly corresponds to TRBD1 (5 bases). Trimming shortened V by 3 bases and J by 5 bases, and 10 bases separated the two germline ends. CDR3 length: 13 residues. The germline CDR1 and CDR2 sequences are MNHEY and SMNVEV (reference sequence). CDR3 sequence (DNA): TGTGCCAGCAGTTTCTGGGGCGGGACTGAAGCTTTCTTT. Protein product: CASSFWGGTEAFF.

V usage is TRBV2 and J usage is TRBJ1-2; D remains unclear. Looked up from germline, CDR1 is SNHLY and CDR2 is FYNNEI. Trimming pared 4 bases from V and 4 bases from J, leaving 7 bases between. The CDR3 totals 12 residues. The CDR3: CASSAGPYGYTF. The CDR3 nucleotides read TGTGCCAGCAGTGCCGGGCCCTATGGCTACACCTTC.

The V and J genes are TRBV2 and TRBJ2-7, with D unclear. The germline gives CDR1 SNHLY, CDR2 FYNNEI. CDR3 length: 13 residues. Trimming took off 3 bases at V and 3 bases at J, with 9 bases between the two ends. The CDR3 loop is CASSEAGDYEQYF. The CDR3 nucleotides are TGTGCCAGCAGTGAGGCCGGAGACTACGAGCAGTACTTC.

This chain links TRBV28 with TRBJ1-1; D might be TRBD1 (6 bases). The germline gives CDR1 MDHEN, CDR2 SYDVKM. The CDR3 is 14 amino acids. Trimming took 8 bases from V and 1 from J, leaving 14 bases between them. The CDR3 reads CASSNWGANTEAFF. The DNA for the CDR3 is TGTGCCAGCTCAAACTGGGGGGCGAACACTGAAGCTTTCTTT.

V and J are TRBV4-3 and TRBJ2-1; a weak D match, TRBD2 (7 bases). V was trimmed by 1 base and J by 3 bases, leaving 10 bases between them. CDR3 length equals 15 residues. Per germline, CDR1 LGHNA and CDR2 YSLEER. CDR3 protein: CASSQVGGLYNEQFF. In DNA, the CDR3 is TGCGCCAGCAGCCAAGTGGGGGGGCTCTACAATGAGCAGTTCTTC.

J is TRBJ2-7 and V is TRBV7-9, with D perhaps TRBD1 (5 bases). The CDR3 covers 15 residues. The germline gives CDR1 SEHNR, CDR2 FQNEAQ (reference sequence). Trimming left V 0 bases short and J 3 bases short, with 12 bases between. The CDR3 spells CASSLAGVRVYEQYF. The CDR3 DNA is TGTGCCAGCAGCTTAGCGGGCGTCAGGGTCTACGAGCAGTACTTC.

The chain has TRBV4-3 and TRBJ1-4; tentative D call: TRBD1 (5 bases). Germline V gene lookup returns CDR1 LGHNA and CDR2 YSLEER. Trimming removed 1 base from V and 7 bases from J, with 16 bases in between. The CDR3 contains 16 residues. The CDR3 DNA reads TGCGCCAGCAGCCAAGGGACCAGGGAGGTCGGTGAAAAACTGTTTTTT. Its protein is CASSQGTREVGEKLFF.

DNA of the CDR3: TGTGCCAGCAGCTTAGGGACAGATATGAACACTGAAGCTTTCTTT. It codes for CASSLGTDMNTEAFF. V usage is TRBV7-6 and J usage is TRBJ1-1; TRBD1 might be the D (6 bases). Between the trimmed V and J ends, which lost 1 base and 0 bases, there was a span of 9 bases. There are 15 residues in the CDR3. Germline V gene data show CDR1 as SGHVS and CDR2 as FNYEAQ.

V gene TRBV7-9 combines with J gene TRBJ1-1; 7 bases align to TRBD1. CDR3 length: 15 amino acids. V was pared by 3 bases and J by 4 bases, with 8 bases of the junction left unmatched. In germline, CDR1 is SEHNR, CDR2 FQNEAQ (reference sequence). This CDR3 reads CASSFGTAAGTEAFF. In DNA form, the CDR3 reads TGTGCCAGCAGCTTCGGGACAGCGGCTGGCACTGAAGCTTTCTTT.

The chain employs TRBV7-2 and TRBJ1-6; the D is unclear. Trimming pared 5 bases from V and 6 bases from J, leaving 17 bases between. The CDR3 consists of 16 residues. Per the germline V gene, CDR1 is SGHTA and CDR2 is FQGNSA. CDR3 DNA sequence: TGTGCCAGCAGCCCCCCTCGTGGCAGACTTAATTCACCCCTCCACTTT. It codes for CASSPPRGRLNSPLHF. The complete variable domain, with remaining parts taken from reference TRBV7-2 and TRBJ1-6, reads GAGVSQSPSNKVTEKGKDVELRCDPISGHTALYWYRQSLGQGLEFLIYFQGNSAPDKSGLPSDRFSAERTGGSVSTLTIQRTQQEDSAVYLCASSPPRGRLNSPLHFGNGTRLTVT.

The rearrangement uses TRBV28 and TRBJ1-1, with a possible D match to TRBD1 (6 bases). V was shortened by 6 bases and J by 5 bases, with 10 bases between the two germline ends. The CDR3 has 12 residues. Germline CDR1 is MDHEN and CDR2 is SYDVKM. The CDR3 DNA reads TGTGCCAGCAGACCAGGACAGACTGAAGCTTTCTTT. It specifies CASRPGQTEAFF.

The sample holds a few counts of this clone. The gene calls are TRBV7-9 and TRBJ1-2; 7 bases agree with TRBD1. Germline V gene lookup returns CDR1 SEHNR and CDR2 FQNEAQ (reference sequence). CDR3 length equals 13 residues. V shed 6 bases and J 4 bases; nucleotides not matched to a gene: 5. CDR3 sequence: CASSADRIYGYTF. The CDR3 nucleotides are TGTGCCAGCAGTGCGGACAGGATCTATGGCTACACCTTC.

The J gene is TRBJ2-5, the V gene TRBV27; 7 bases are a match to TRBD1. Germline CDR1 is MNHEY and CDR2 is SMNVEV (reference sequence). CDR3 length: 12 residues. J lost 4 bases, V lost 6 bases, and 2 bases had no gene match. CDR3 sequence (DNA): TGTGCCAGCAGAGACAGGGCAGAGACCCAGTACTTC. This encodes CASRDRAETQYF.